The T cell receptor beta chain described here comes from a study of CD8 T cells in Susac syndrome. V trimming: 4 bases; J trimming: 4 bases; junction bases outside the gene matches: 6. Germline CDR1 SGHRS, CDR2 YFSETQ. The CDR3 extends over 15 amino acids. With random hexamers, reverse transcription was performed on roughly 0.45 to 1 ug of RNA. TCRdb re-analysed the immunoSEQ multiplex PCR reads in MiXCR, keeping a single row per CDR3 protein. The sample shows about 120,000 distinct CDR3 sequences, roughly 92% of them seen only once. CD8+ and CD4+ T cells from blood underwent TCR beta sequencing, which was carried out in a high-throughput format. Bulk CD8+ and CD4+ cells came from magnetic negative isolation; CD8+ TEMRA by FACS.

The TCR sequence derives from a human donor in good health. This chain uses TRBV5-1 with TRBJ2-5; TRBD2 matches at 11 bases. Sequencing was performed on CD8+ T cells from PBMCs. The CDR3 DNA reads TGCGCCAGCAGCGTAGCCGGGACTAGCGGAGAGACCCAGTACTTC. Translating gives CASSVAGTSGETQYF. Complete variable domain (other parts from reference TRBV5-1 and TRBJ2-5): KAGVTQTPRYLIKTRGQQVTLSCSPISGHRSVSWYQQTPGQGLQFLFEYFSETQRNKGNFPGRFSGRQFSNSRSEMNVSTLELGDSALYLCASSVAGTSGETQYFGPGTRLLVL.